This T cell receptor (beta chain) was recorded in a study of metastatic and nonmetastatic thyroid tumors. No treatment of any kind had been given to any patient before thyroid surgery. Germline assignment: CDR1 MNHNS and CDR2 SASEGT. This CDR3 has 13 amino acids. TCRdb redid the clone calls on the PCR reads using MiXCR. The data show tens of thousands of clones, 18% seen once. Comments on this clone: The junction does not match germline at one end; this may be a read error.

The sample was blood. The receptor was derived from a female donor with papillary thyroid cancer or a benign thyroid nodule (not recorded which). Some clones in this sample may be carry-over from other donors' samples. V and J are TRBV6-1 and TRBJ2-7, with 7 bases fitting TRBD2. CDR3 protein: CASNHGGRREQHF. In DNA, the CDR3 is TGTGCCAGCAACCACGGGGGGAGGCGCGAGCAGCACTTC.